This T cell receptor (beta chain) derives from a study of Ad26.COV2.S vaccination and SARS-CoV-2 variants. Note on this clone: Its antigen is still unknown.

This CDR3 is 16 amino acids long. Profiled with immunoSEQ multiplex PCR; TCRdb holds only in-frame clones, not every one. Of about 180,000 clones in the sample, around 88% were seen once. Study conclusions and caveats: Among vaccine recipients, spike-specific TCR breadth exceeded that of placebo recipients.

The chain recombines TRBV21-1 with TRBJ1-5; TRBD1, the D gene given by the table, was not confirmed from the DNA. TRBV21-1 is shown as a pseudogene. This specimen was peripheral blood, taken after recovery from COVID-19. The receptor was derived from a human donor who had recovered from COVID-19. This CDR3 reads CASSSHRAYSNQPQHF. For the CDR3, the DNA is TGTGCCAGCAGCAGTCACAGGGCTTATAGCAATCAGCCCCAGCATTTT.